The rows below give T cell receptor beta chains drawn from one sample of a study of blood T cell repertoires in COVID-19. TCRdb's copy holds only in-frame clones and misses some; the assay was immunoSEQ multiplex PCR. The profile shows about 90,000 clones, 75% to 90% of them singletons. Sequencing was carried out using peripheral blood. The receptor set was obtained from a man older than 75 with acute or convalescent COVID-19. The CDR3 runs from the conserved cysteine through the conserved F or W. The order of the fields is D gene, V gene, clone size, J gene, CDR3 DNA, CDR3 protein. A D gene is named only where the DNA matches it firmly. Rows may omit the clone size; those that give it use once, few, many or a size class.

d_call: NA; v_call: TRBV5-1; clone_size: NA; j_call: TRBJ2-7; cdr3_nt: TGCGCCAGCAGCTTTACCGGCGAGGGCGAGCAGTACTTC; cdr3_aa: CASSFTGEGEQYF
d_call: NA; v_call: TRBV5-5; clone_size: NA; j_call: TRBJ1-2; cdr3_nt: TGTGCCAGCAGCTTGGCCGTTTCTCAGGGGAACTATGGCTACACCTTC; cdr3_aa: CASSLAVSQGNYGYTF
d_call: NA; v_call: TRBV9; clone_size: NA; j_call: TRBJ1-5; cdr3_nt: TGTGCCAGCAGCGAAACAGATGATCAGCCCCAGCATTTT; cdr3_aa: CASSETDDQPQHF
d_call: NA; v_call: TRBV2; clone_size: NA; j_call: TRBJ1-5; cdr3_nt: TGTGCCAGCAGGGGAGGGGTAAATCAGCCCCAGCATTTT; cdr3_aa: CASRGGVNQPQHF
d_call: NA; v_call: TRBV5-4; clone_size: NA; j_call: TRBJ2-3; cdr3_nt: TGTGCCAGCAGTCTGACTCAGGCGGGAGATACGCAGTATTTT; cdr3_aa: CASSLTQAGDTQYF
d_call: NA; v_call: TRBV3-1/TRBV3-2; clone_size: NA; j_call: TRBJ1-6; cdr3_nt: TGTGCCAGCAGCCAAGGAATGCCAGGGCATAATTCACCCCTCCACTTT; cdr3_aa: CASSQGMPGHNSPLHF
d_call: NA; v_call: TRBV6-5; clone_size: once; j_call: TRBJ1-6; cdr3_nt: TGTGCCAGCAGCTCCAGGGATTCTAATTCACCCCTCCACTTT; cdr3_aa: CASSSRDSNSPLHF
d_call: TRBD1; v_call: TRBV27; clone_size: NA; j_call: TRBJ1-3; cdr3_nt: TGTGCCAGCAGTTTTTCAGGGGGCCTAACTGGAAACACCATATATTTT; cdr3_aa: CASSFSGGLTGNTIYF
d_call: TRBD2; v_call: TRBV7-9; clone_size: NA; j_call: TRBJ2-4; cdr3_nt: TGTGCCAGCAGCCATAGCGGGAGGAACATTCAGTACTTC; cdr3_aa: CASSHSGRNIQYF
d_call: NA; v_call: TRBV27; clone_size: NA; j_call: TRBJ1-2; cdr3_nt: TGTGCCAGCGGGGCTCCGCATGGCTACACCTTC; cdr3_aa: CASGAPHGYTF
d_call: NA; v_call: TRBV19; clone_size: NA; j_call: TRBJ2-2; cdr3_nt: TGTGCCAGTACGCGGGGACCGAACACCGGGGAGCTGTTTTTT; cdr3_aa: CASTRGPNTGELFF
d_call: TRBD2; v_call: TRBV6-6; clone_size: NA; j_call: TRBJ2-1; cdr3_nt: TGTGCCAGCAGTGCTGGGACTAGCGGGAGACATGAGCAGTTCTTC; cdr3_aa: CASSAGTSGRHEQFF
d_call: NA; v_call: TRBV5-1; clone_size: NA; j_call: TRBJ1-4; cdr3_nt: TGCGCCAGCAGCTTGGAAGGCAGGGGAAAAGAAAAACTGTTTTTT; cdr3_aa: CASSLEGRGKEKLFF
d_call: NA; v_call: TRBV5-4; clone_size: NA; j_call: TRBJ1-1; cdr3_nt: TGTGCCAGCAGCGAACAGGGATACACTGAAGCTTTCTTT; cdr3_aa: CASSEQGYTEAFF
d_call: NA; v_call: TRBV28; clone_size: NA; j_call: TRBJ2-5; cdr3_nt: TGTGCCAGCAGTTTAGAGAAGACACCTCAAGAGACCCAGTACTTC; cdr3_aa: CASSLEKTPQETQYF
d_call: TRBD1; v_call: TRBV2; clone_size: NA; j_call: TRBJ1-6; cdr3_nt: TGTGCCAGCAGTTGGGGGGGACAGGGGGACGCCAGTTCACCCCTCCACTTT; cdr3_aa: CASSWGGQGDASSPLHF
d_call: TRBD2; v_call: TRBV5-4; clone_size: NA; j_call: TRBJ2-1; cdr3_nt: TGTGCCAGCAGCCCGCCCAGCGGGGATGAGCAGTTCTTC; cdr3_aa: CASSPPSGDEQFF
d_call: NA; v_call: TRBV28; clone_size: NA; j_call: TRBJ1-2; cdr3_nt: TGTGCCAGCAGTTCTTTCCCGACTTTTAACTATGGCTACACCTTC; cdr3_aa: CASSSFPTFNYGYTF
d_call: TRBD1; v_call: TRBV29-1; clone_size: NA; j_call: TRBJ1-2; cdr3_nt: TGCAGCGTTGACAGACCAGGGGGGAACTATGGCTACACCTTC; cdr3_aa: CSVDRPGGNYGYTF
d_call: NA; v_call: TRBV15; clone_size: NA; j_call: TRBJ2-3; cdr3_nt: TGTGCCACCAGCAGAGAAGCGGAGATTCGCACAGATACGCAGTATTTT; cdr3_aa: CATSREAEIRTDTQYF
d_call: TRBD1; v_call: TRBV9; clone_size: NA; j_call: TRBJ1-2; cdr3_nt: TGTGCCAGCAGCGTAGACGAGGGGGCGTACTATGGCTACACCTTC; cdr3_aa: CASSVDEGAYYGYTF
d_call: TRBD1; v_call: TRBV3-1/TRBV3-2; clone_size: NA; j_call: TRBJ2-4; cdr3_nt: TGTGCCAGCAGCCATAAGGGGGCGACCAAAAACATTCAGTACTTC; cdr3_aa: CASSHKGATKNIQYF
d_call: TRBD2; v_call: TRBV9; clone_size: NA; j_call: TRBJ2-2; cdr3_nt: TGTGCCAGCAGCGTACGACTAGCGGCGAACACCGGGGAGCTGTTTTTT; cdr3_aa: CASSVRLAANTGELFF
d_call: TRBD1; v_call: TRBV6-5; clone_size: few; j_call: TRBJ2-7; cdr3_nt: TGTGCCAGCAGAGGGACAGGGTTGATAAACGAGCAGTACTTC; cdr3_aa: CASRGTGLINEQYF
d_call: TRBD2; v_call: TRBV11-2; clone_size: NA; j_call: TRBJ2-3; cdr3_nt: TGTGCCAGCAGCTTAGGCACTAGCGGGAGTGGGGCAGATACGCAGTATTTT; cdr3_aa: CASSLGTSGSGADTQYF
d_call: TRBD1; v_call: TRBV7-6; clone_size: NA; j_call: TRBJ2-7; cdr3_nt: TGTGCCAGCAGCCTTCTTTCGACAGGGGGAGGCGAGCAGTACTTC; cdr3_aa: CASSLLSTGGGEQYF
d_call: NA; v_call: TRBV5-6; clone_size: NA; j_call: TRBJ1-2; cdr3_nt: TGTGCCAGCAGCTTGGATACAGGGACGATGGGCTATGGCTACACCTTC; cdr3_aa: CASSLDTGTMGYGYTF
d_call: TRBD1; v_call: TRBV7-8; clone_size: NA; j_call: TRBJ2-1; cdr3_nt: TGTGCCAGCACTACAGGGGCCTACAATGAGCAGTTCTTC; cdr3_aa: CASTTGAYNEQFF
d_call: TRBD2; v_call: TRBV5-1; clone_size: NA; j_call: TRBJ2-4; cdr3_nt: TGCGCCAGCAGCCGCGAAGGGAGGGGAAACATTCAGTACTTC; cdr3_aa: CASSREGRGNIQYF
d_call: TRBD2; v_call: TRBV7-6; clone_size: once; j_call: TRBJ2-7; cdr3_nt: TGTGCCAGCAGCTTAAGGACAGTAATAGCGGGAGCGGTCGACGAGCAGTACTTC; cdr3_aa: CASSLRTVIAGAVDEQYF
d_call: NA; v_call: TRBV28; clone_size: once; j_call: TRBJ1-2; cdr3_nt: TGTGCCAGCAGTTTAGTGGCGGGTATTGATGGCTACACCTTC; cdr3_aa: CASSLVAGIDGYTF
d_call: TRBD1; v_call: TRBV7-2; clone_size: NA; j_call: TRBJ2-3; cdr3_nt: TGTGCCAGCAGCTCCACAGGGGGGATAGATACGCAGTATTTT; cdr3_aa: CASSSTGGIDTQYF
d_call: TRBD2; v_call: TRBV25-1; clone_size: once; j_call: TRBJ2-6; cdr3_nt: TGTGCCAGCAGTGAGGCAGTGGGACTAGCGTCTGGGGCCAACGTCCTGACTTTC; cdr3_aa: CASSEAVGLASGANVLTF
d_call: NA; v_call: TRBV12-1; clone_size: once; j_call: TRBJ2-4; cdr3_nt: TGTGCCAGCAGCCAACAGGGAATAAACATTCAGTACTTC; cdr3_aa: CASSQQGINIQYF
d_call: TRBD1; v_call: TRBV28; clone_size: few; j_call: TRBJ2-6; cdr3_nt: TGTGCCAGCAGTTCATCCGGGACAGGGTCCTCACTCGTGACTTTC; cdr3_aa: CASSSSGTGSSLVTF
d_call: TRBD2; v_call: TRBV28; clone_size: NA; j_call: TRBJ2-1; cdr3_nt: TGTGCCACCATGACTAGCGGGGTATACGGTGAGCAGTTCTTC; cdr3_aa: CATMTSGVYGEQFF
d_call: TRBD1; v_call: TRBV5-4; clone_size: NA; j_call: TRBJ2-3; cdr3_nt: TGTGCCAGCAGGGGACAGGGGACAGATACGCAGTATTTT; cdr3_aa: CASRGQGTDTQYF
d_call: NA; v_call: TRBV21-1; clone_size: NA; j_call: TRBJ1-1; cdr3_nt: TGTGCCAGCAGCCTACCGGGACAGGGGGTCGCTGAAGCTTTCTTT; cdr3_aa: CASSLPGQGVAEAFF
d_call: NA; v_call: TRBV7-9; clone_size: NA; j_call: TRBJ2-2; cdr3_nt: TGTGCCAGCAGCTTAGATACGAACACCGGGGAGCTGTTTTTT; cdr3_aa: CASSLDTNTGELFF
d_call: NA; v_call: TRBV9; clone_size: NA; j_call: TRBJ2-2; cdr3_nt: TGTGCCAGCAGCGGACCGACAGCCGCCAACACCGGGGAGCTGTTTTTT; cdr3_aa: CASSGPTAANTGELFF
d_call: TRBD1; v_call: TRBV29-1; clone_size: NA; j_call: TRBJ1-2; cdr3_nt: TGCAGCGTGGGAGGAGGACAGGGCAACTATGGCTACACCTTC; cdr3_aa: CSVGGGQGNYGYTF
d_call: NA; v_call: TRBV19; clone_size: NA; j_call: TRBJ1-5; cdr3_nt: TGTGCCAGTAGTGAAGCAGGGGAAGGGCCCCAGCATTTT; cdr3_aa: CASSEAGEGPQHF
d_call: TRBD1; v_call: TRBV5-1; clone_size: NA; j_call: TRBJ1-1; cdr3_nt: TGCGCCAGCAGCTTGGTAGGGACAGGGGGTACTGAAGCTTTCTTT; cdr3_aa: CASSLVGTGGTEAFF
d_call: TRBD2; v_call: TRBV28; clone_size: NA; j_call: TRBJ2-7; cdr3_nt: TGTGCCAGCAGTTTAGTCGCGGGAGTCTCCGGCGAGCAGTACTTC; cdr3_aa: CASSLVAGVSGEQYF
d_call: TRBD1; v_call: TRBV11-1; clone_size: NA; j_call: TRBJ1-4; cdr3_nt: TGTGCCAGCAGCTCCGGACGACAGGGAGTTAATGAAAAACTGTTTTTT; cdr3_aa: CASSSGRQGVNEKLFF
d_call: TRBD2; v_call: TRBV7-9; clone_size: NA; j_call: TRBJ2-5; cdr3_nt: TGTGCCAGCAGCTTAATCGGGCTAGCGGGAAAGTCAGAGACCCAGTACTTC; cdr3_aa: CASSLIGLAGKSETQYF
d_call: NA; v_call: TRBV11-2; clone_size: NA; j_call: TRBJ2-1; cdr3_nt: TGTGCCAGCAGCTCCACAGGGATCAACGTCGATGAGCAGTTCTTC; cdr3_aa: CASSSTGINVDEQFF
d_call: TRBD2; v_call: TRBV7-2; clone_size: NA; j_call: TRBJ2-2; cdr3_nt: TGTGCCAGCAGCTTACCCGGGAGGGTTGACGGGGAGCTGTTTTTT; cdr3_aa: CASSLPGRVDGELFF
d_call: TRBD1; v_call: TRBV5-8; clone_size: NA; j_call: TRBJ1-2; cdr3_nt: TGTGCCAGCAACAGGGGGACAGGGGTCAACTATGGCTACACCTTC; cdr3_aa: CASNRGTGVNYGYTF
d_call: TRBD2; v_call: TRBV28; clone_size: NA; j_call: TRBJ2-3; cdr3_nt: TGTGCCAGCAGTGTTCAACGGGGGGGCACAGATACGCAGTATTTT; cdr3_aa: CASSVQRGGTDTQYF
d_call: TRBD2; v_call: TRBV28; clone_size: NA; j_call: TRBJ2-3; cdr3_nt: TGTGCCAGCAGTCCCTCTCCCGTAGCGGGAGGGCGAGATACGCAGTATTTT; cdr3_aa: CASSPSPVAGGRDTQYF
d_call: NA; v_call: TRBV6-5; clone_size: NA; j_call: TRBJ1-5; cdr3_nt: TGTGCTGTCGGGACTACCCACGGTTTACCCCAGCATTTT; cdr3_aa: CAVGTTHGLPQHF
d_call: TRBD1; v_call: TRBV5-4; clone_size: NA; j_call: TRBJ2-5; cdr3_nt: TGTGCCGGCTCCCAGGGACAGGGACTGGGAGAGACCCAGTACTTC; cdr3_aa: CAGSQGQGLGETQYF
d_call: NA; v_call: TRBV28; clone_size: NA; j_call: TRBJ2-2; cdr3_nt: TGTGCCAGCAGTTTCAACGGGAGAGGAACCGGGGAGCTGTTTTTT; cdr3_aa: CASSFNGRGTGELFF
d_call: NA; v_call: TRBV15; clone_size: once; j_call: TRBJ2-7; cdr3_nt: TGTGCCACCAGCAGAGAAGCGGAAAGAACCTACGAGCAGTACTTC; cdr3_aa: CATSREAERTYEQYF